Described below is a single T cell receptor (beta chain) sequence and its context. The CDR3 consists of 14 residues. V was shortened by 5 bases and J by 2 bases, with 10 bases between the two germline ends. Germline CDR1 and CDR2: SGHAT and FQNNGV. The data were taken from a study of technical replicates of blood from several donors. Some clones are missing from TCRdb's copy, which holds only in-frame ones; the method was immunoSEQ multiplex PCR. The sample records approximately 79,000 clones, around 97% being singletons. What was sequenced was T cells isolated from PBMCs. The receptor was isolated from a human donor in good health. The J gene is TRBJ1-5, the V gene TRBV11-2; D is uncertain. DNA of the CDR3: TGTGCCAGCAGCCTCACTAACGGCAATCAGCCCCAGCATTTT. Translated, it gives CASSLTNGNQPQHF.